The source of this T cell receptor beta chain is a study of cytomegalovirus exposure and HLA in healthy donors. The junction had 11 bases not matched to a gene; V was cut back by 6 bases and J by 5 bases. The germline CDR1 and CDR2 sequences are MGHDK and SYGVNS. The CDR3 has 15 amino acids. Findings and caveats of the study: In a later analysis, TCR association rates varied by HLA locus: DRB1 most, HLA-C fewest. Under 20,000 TCR beta sequences were associated with HLA alleles at 0.05 false discovery rate in a later analysis. About 87% or about 30% of the time was how often most TCR beta V segments were productive, according to an earlier analysis. In a later analysis, several top co-occurrence clusters appeared linked to parvovirus B19, influenza, CMV and Epstein-Barr virus.

A word on this clone: Its antigen is unidentified.

Use of 60 Vbeta and 13 Jbeta primers characterized the PCR. Only in-frame clones appear in the TCRdb table, and some are missing; sequencing was by immunoSEQ multiplex PCR. Of some 44,000 clones in the sample, around half were seen once. Sequenced input: PBMCs. The source is a human donor in good health. This sequence joins TRBV25-1 and TRBJ2-7; 9 bases line up with TRBD1. The CDR3 DNA is TGTGCCAGCAGCGACTCCGGGACAGGGAGTAACGAGCAGTACTTC. This encodes CASSDSGTGSNEQYF.